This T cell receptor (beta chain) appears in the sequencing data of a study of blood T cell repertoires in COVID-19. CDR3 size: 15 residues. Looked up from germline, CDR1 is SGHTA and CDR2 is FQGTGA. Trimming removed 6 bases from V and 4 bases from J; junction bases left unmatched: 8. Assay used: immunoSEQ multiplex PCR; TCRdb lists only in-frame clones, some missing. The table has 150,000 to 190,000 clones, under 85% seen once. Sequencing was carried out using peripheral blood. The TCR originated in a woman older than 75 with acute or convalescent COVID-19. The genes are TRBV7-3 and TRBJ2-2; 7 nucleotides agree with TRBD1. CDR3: CASRLDRAGTGELFF. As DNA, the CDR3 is TGTGCCAGCAGACTCGACAGGGCGGGCACCGGGGAGCTGTTTTTT. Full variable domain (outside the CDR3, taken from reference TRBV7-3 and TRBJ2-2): GAGVSQTPSNKVTEKGKYVELRCDPISGHTALYWYRQSLGQGPEFLIYFQGTGAADDSGLPNDRFFAVRPEGSVSTLKIQRTERGDSAVYLCASRLDRAGTGELFFGEGSRLTVL.